This T cell receptor (beta chain) was identified during a study of blood T cell repertoires in COVID-19. Across the whole study: Whether acute or convalescent, the COVID-19 samples came from the United States, Italy and Spain.

Clinical history as reported by participants underpinned cohort assignment. Participants classified as exposed had met a COVID-19 case within 2 weeks before study entry. The CDR3 runs 16 residues. In germline, CDR1 is LGHDT, CDR2 YNNKEL (reference sequence). V lost 3 bases, J lost 3 bases, and 8 bases stayed unmatched. Profiled with immunoSEQ multiplex PCR; TCRdb holds only in-frame clones, not every one. The sample holds about 260,000 clones, around 93% seen once. This chain joins TRBV3-1 (or the pseudogene TRBV3-2) and TRBJ2-3, with 8 bases lining up with TRBD1. What was sequenced was PBMCs or T cells enriched from blood (not recorded which). The TCR sequence derives from a man between 40 and 49 years old who had been exposed to COVID-19. The CDR3 DNA reads TGTGCCAGCAGCCACTCGTCAGGGGGCGCGACAGATACGCAGTATTTT. Translation gives CASSHSSGGATDTQYF.